The clone carrying this TCR beta chain has at least ten counts. Its matching antigen is unknown. With listed TCR primers and previously described methods, bulk TCR libraries were prepared. TCRdb re-called the PCR reads with MiXCR, one entry per CDR3 protein. The sample shows just under 650,000 distinct CDR3 sequences, about 20% of them seen only once. The sample originates from a study of molecular identifiers for immune sequencing clone quantification. Whole-study findings and limits: For highly expanded clones, sizes could be underestimated when identical TCR molecules share a barcode.

The ends lost 3 bases at V and 0 bases at J; junction bases unmatched: 19. The CDR3 totals 21 residues. Germline V gene lookup returns CDR1 SEHNR and CDR2 FQNEAQ (reference sequence). Sorted inputs of roughly 17,000 to 1,100,000 cells, with 10%, 30% or 50% RNA, yielded naive CD8 libraries. Naive CD8 T cell sorting was performed on the CD8+CD4-CCR7+CD45RA+ phenotype. The receptor was isolated from a human donor in good health. Some libraries in this study had Jurkat cell RNA spiked in. Sample: naive CD8+ T cells from blood, with Jurkat cell RNA spiked in. Subset reported: FACS-sorted CD8+CD4-CCR7+CD45RA+ naive T cells. The V gene is TRBV7-9, the J gene TRBJ2-2, with 7 bases aligning to TRBD2. As DNA, the CDR3 is TGTGCCAGCAGCTTGGTCCTGGTAGAGAAGGTAGCGGGCGCGAACACCGGGGAGCTGTTTTTT. This codes for CASSLVLVEKVAGANTGELFF. Filled out from reference TRBV7-9 and TRBJ2-2, the complete variable domain reads DTGVSQNPRHKITKRGQNVTFRCDPISEHNRLYWYRQTLGQGPEFLTYFQNEAQLEKSRLLSDRFSAERPKGSFSTLEIQRTEQGDSAMYLCASSLVLVEKVAGANTGELFFGEGSRLTVL.